This is a list of T cell receptor beta chains from one sample in a study of T-cell reconstitution after alpha-beta-depleted transplantation in children. TCRdb called the PCR reads again in MiXCR, with one record for every CDR3 protein. The table has around 64,000 distinct CDR3 sequences, roughly 10% seen once; the top ten hold less than 15%. The material was PBMCs, obtained before TCRalphabeta/CD19-depleted stem cell transplant. These receptors were obtained from a boy aged 5-17 years with acute myeloid leukemia, due to receive a stem cell transplant. Each CDR3 is given with its conserved first and last residue. The D gene is left open where the match is weak. Clone size is given for some rows only: seen once, a few or many times, or a class if the clone is expanded.

>TRBJ1-6|NA|many|TRBV6-5
TGTGCCAGCAGTTACGGATGGTCAGGTGGTGATTCACCCCTCCACTTT
CASSYGWSGGDSPLHF
>TRBJ2-1|NA|many|TRBV7-2
TGTGCCAGCAGCTTAGGGGGGTCCCTCAATGAGCAGTTCTTC
CASSLGGSLNEQFF
>TRBJ2-5|TRBD1|many|TRBV14
TGTGCCAGCAGCCAAGTGAGACAGGGGTGCGCAGGGGAGACCCAGTACTTC
CASSQVRQGCAGETQYF
>TRBJ2-3|TRBD1|many|TRBV7-2
TGTGCCAGCAGCTTTGACAGGGGAACAGATACGCAGTATTTT
CASSFDRGTDTQYF
>TRBJ2-4|NA|many|TRBV20-1
TGCAGTGCTAGATTGACAGGGAGGGGAAACATTCAGTACTTC
CSARLTGRGNIQYF
>TRBJ1-4|NA|NA|TRBV7-2
TGTGCCAGCAGCTTAAAAAATGAAAAACTGTTTTTT
CASSLKNEKLFF
>TRBJ2-3|NA|NA|TRBV12-3/TRBV12-4
TGTGCCAGCAGTTTATTCGTCTCAAACACAGATACGCAGTATTTT
CASSLFVSNTDTQYF
>TRBJ2-3|TRBD2|many|TRBV7-2
TGTGCCAGCAGCCCCACCGGGGGGGCCATTGTGGATACGCAGTATTTT
CASSPTGGAIVDTQYF
>TRBJ1-6|NA|NA|TRBV6-5
TGTGCCAGCAAGACTCGGAGTAATAATTCACCCCTCCACTTT
CASKTRSNNSPLHF
>TRBJ1-3|NA|many|TRBV6-2/TRBV6-3
TGTGCCAGCAGTAACCAGCATAACAGAAACACCATATATTTT
CASSNQHNRNTIYF
>TRBJ2-1|TRBD2|many|TRBV28
TGTGCCAGCAGTTGGTACAGCGGGAGTGACAATGAGCAGTTCTTC
CASSWYSGSDNEQFF
>TRBJ2-6|TRBD1|many|TRBV19
TGTGCCAGTAGTAGGACAGGGGCCTCTGGGGCCAACGTCCTGACTTTC
CASSRTGASGANVLTF
>TRBJ1-1|TRBD1|many|TRBV28
TGTGCCAGCAGCCCGGGACAGCACACTGAAGCTTTCTTT
CASSPGQHTEAFF
>TRBJ2-4|NA|many|TRBV12-3/TRBV12-4
TGTGCCAGCAGCCGCGGGACCTCAAAAAACATTCAGTACTTC
CASSRGTSKNIQYF
>TRBJ2-3|TRBD2|once|TRBV18
TGTGCCAGCTCACCGATCCCAGCGGGGAGCACAGATACGCAGTATTTT
CASSPIPAGSTDTQYF
>TRBJ2-5|NA|many|TRBV20-1
TGCAGTGCAAGACTGCCTGTAAATCAAGAGACCCAGTACTTC
CSARLPVNQETQYF
>TRBJ2-1|NA|many|TRBV4-1
TGCGCCAGCAGGGGTCTCCTCGACAATGAGCAGTTCTTC
CASRGLLDNEQFF
>TRBJ2-1|NA|many|TRBV11-1
TGTGCCAGCAGCTTAGCGAGCGTCGAGGGGCTTCACTACAATGAGCAGTTCTTC
CASSLASVEGLHYNEQFF